This T cell receptor (beta chain) was captured by sequencing in a study of blood T cell repertoires in COVID-19. Background on the study: T cells, B-cell-depleted T cells, or PBMCs provided the cDNA or gDNA that served as material.

The V and J ends lost 2 bases and 0 bases respectively, with 15 bases between them. The CDR3 loop spans 17 amino acids. Germline CDR1 reads SGHRS; CDR2 reads YFSETQ. Per the authors' pipeline: Estimates of nucleated cell counts were drawn from the amplification of reference gene primers. Clones were sequenced by immunoSEQ multiplex PCR, and TCRdb holds only the in-frame ones, with some missing. That table is the source of V, J and clone size, and D and trimming were worked out from the DNA. Counted here are roughly 170,000 clones, 84% occurring once; the ten biggest clones make up under 8.5%. This chain joins TRBV5-1 and TRBJ1-3; D is possibly TRBD1 (6 bases). The clonotype was recovered from a human donor in a cohort sampled during active COVID-19. What was sequenced was peripheral blood. The CDR3 reads CASSLQGPTYSGNTIYF. The CDR3 nucleotides read TGCGCCAGCAGCTTACAGGGACCCACATACTCTGGAAACACCATATATTTT.